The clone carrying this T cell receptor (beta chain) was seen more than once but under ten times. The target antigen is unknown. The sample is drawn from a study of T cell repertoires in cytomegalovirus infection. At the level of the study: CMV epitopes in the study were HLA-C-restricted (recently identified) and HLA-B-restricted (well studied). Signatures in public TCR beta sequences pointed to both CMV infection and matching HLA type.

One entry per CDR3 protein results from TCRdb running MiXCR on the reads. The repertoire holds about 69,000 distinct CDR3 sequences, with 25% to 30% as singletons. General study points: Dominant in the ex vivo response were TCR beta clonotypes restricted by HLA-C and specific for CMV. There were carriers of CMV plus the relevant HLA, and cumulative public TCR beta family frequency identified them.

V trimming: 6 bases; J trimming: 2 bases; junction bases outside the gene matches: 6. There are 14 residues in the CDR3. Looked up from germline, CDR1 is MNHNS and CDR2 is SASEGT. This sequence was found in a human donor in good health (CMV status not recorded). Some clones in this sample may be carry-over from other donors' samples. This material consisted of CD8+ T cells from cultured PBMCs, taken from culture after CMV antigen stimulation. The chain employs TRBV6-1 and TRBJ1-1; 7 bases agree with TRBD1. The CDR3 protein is CASRAGGANTEAFF. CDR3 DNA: TGTGCCAGCAGGGCAGGGGGAGCTAACACTGAAGCTTTCTTT.